The source of this T cell receptor beta chain is a study of T cell responses to AZD1222 COVID-19 vaccine. The germline CDR1 and CDR2 sequences are LNHDA and SQIVND (reference sequence). V was cut by 6 bases and J by 3 bases, with 15 bases left in between. CDR3 length equals 14 residues. TCRdb's copy holds only in-frame clones and misses some; the assay was immunoSEQ multiplex PCR. There are more than 85,000 clones in the sample; roughly 82% occur only once, and 4.5% to 6% lies in the top ten. The study, taken as a whole, reports: Vaccine-associated CD4 TCRs ranged over spike, dominating at 160-218 and 743-854. Baseline serology detected seropositivity in only five to seven AZD1222 recipients. Close to half of all spike-specific TCRs reportedly target regions of the variants that are unmutated. Once two AZD1222 doses were given, Spike-specific TCR breadth and depth went up.

Turning to this clone: Antigen: not known.

The chain joins TRBV19 to TRBJ2-7; possibly TRBD1 or TRBD2 for D (5 bases each). The receptor was derived from an adult in good health. The specimen comprised peripheral blood, sampled on day 0 of AZD1222 vaccination. CDR3 sequence (DNA): TGTGCCAGTAGCGATCGGGGCAGACACTACGAGCAGTACTTC. Protein: CASSDRGRHYEQYF.